This entry lists 2 T cell receptor beta chains sequenced from one sample in a study of graft-versus-host responses after intestinal transplantation. This table comes from immunoSEQ multiplex PCR, and its TCRdb copy is limited to in-frame clones, with some not included. This table has about 21,000 clones, 50% to 65% appearing once. The source material was alloreactive CD4+ T cells from a mixed lymphocyte reaction culture, sampled before intestinal transplant. Sample subset: CFSE-low proliferating T cells sorted from roughly six-day pre-transplant mixed lymphocyte reaction (GvH or HvG direction). The receptors here all came from a human patient who received an intestinal transplant.

The table lists this clone with a few counts. The chain recombines TRBV15 with TRBJ1-2, with no clear D. The V gene's germline CDR1 is LNHNV and CDR2 YYDKDF (reference sequence). The CDR3 has 13 residues. V lost 3 bases to trimming and J lost 10 bases, with 15 bases between them. The CDR3 DNA is TGTGCCACCAGCAGGGCCCGATACCAGGACTACACCTTC. Its protein is CATSRARYQDYTF.

The chain couples TRBV29-1 to TRBJ2-7, with D possibly being TRBD1 (6 bases). V was trimmed by 4 bases and J by 2 bases, leaving 9 bases between them. This CDR3 region has 12 residues. CDR1 SQVTM and CDR2 ANQGSEA come from the germline V gene. The CDR3 DNA reads as TGCAGCGTTGGGGGACAAACCTACGAGCAGTACTTC. It codes for CSVGGQTYEQYF.